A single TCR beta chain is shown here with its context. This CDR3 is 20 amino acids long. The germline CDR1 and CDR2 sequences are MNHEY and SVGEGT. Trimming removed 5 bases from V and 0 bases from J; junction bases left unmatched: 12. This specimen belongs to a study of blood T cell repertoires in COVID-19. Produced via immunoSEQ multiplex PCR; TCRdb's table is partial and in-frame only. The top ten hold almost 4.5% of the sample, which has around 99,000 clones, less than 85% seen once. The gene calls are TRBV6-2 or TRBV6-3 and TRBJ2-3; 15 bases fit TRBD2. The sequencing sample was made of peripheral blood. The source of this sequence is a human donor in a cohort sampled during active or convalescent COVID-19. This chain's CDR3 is CASSDPGLAGGSSSTDTQYF. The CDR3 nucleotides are TGTGCCAGCAGTGACCCGGGACTAGCGGGAGGCTCCTCTAGCACAGATACGCAGTATTTT.